These T cell receptor beta chains were read from a single sample in a study of T cells in Graves' hyperthyroidism and ophthalmopathy. Each CDR3 protein gets one entry after TCRdb re-called the multiplex PCR reads with MiXCR. The sample lists over 700,000 distinct CDR3 sequences, 30% to 40% occurring once. Specimen: blood. These receptors came from a woman between 40 and 55 years old with Graves' hyperthyroidism. The CDR3 runs from the conserved cysteine through the conserved F or W. D genes are given only for firm matches. Only some rows state a clone size, as once, few, many or a class for expanded clones.

. . TRBJ1-4 TRBV7-2 TGTGCCAGCAGCTTAGTAGTACATAGCCATGAAAAACTGTTTTTT CASSLVVHSHEKLFF
few . TRBJ2-3 TRBV7-8 TGTGCCAGCAGCTTAGTGCCGGGAGTTGGCACAGATACGCAGTATTTT CASSLVPGVGTDTQYF
. . TRBJ2-7 TRBV10-3 TGTGCCATCAGCACTAGCTATGGCACCGGGGAGCAGTACTTC CAISTSYGTGEQYF
many TRBD1 TRBJ2-7 TRBV10-3 TGTGCCATCAGTGGTAAGGACAGGTCCTACGAGCAGTACTTC CAISGKDRSYEQYF
. TRBD1 TRBJ1-1 TRBV5-1 TGCGCCAGCAGCCAAGACGATGGACAGGGGAGCACTGAAGCTTTCTTT CASSQDDGQGSTEAFF
. . TRBJ1-4 TRBV9 TGTGCCAGCAGCGTGGGGGGGGTAGGGGAAAAACTGTTTTTT CASSVGGVGEKLFF
few . TRBJ1-5 TRBV9 TGTGCCAGCAGCCTCGGAAGGGGGGGCAATCAGCCCCAGCATTTT CASSLGRGGNQPQHF
few TRBD1 TRBJ1-3 TRBV2 TGTGCCAGCAGCTTACCCCCCACAGGGGGGTCTGGAAACACCATATATTTT CASSLPPTGGSGNTIYF
. TRBD1 TRBJ1-1 TRBV20-1 TGCAGTGCTAGAACCAGGGGGGGATACACTGAAGCTTTCTTT CSARTRGGYTEAFF
many TRBD1 TRBJ1-6 TRBV29-1 TGCAGCGTTAAGGGGACAGCGAAGGATTCACCCCTCCACTTT CSVKGTAKDSPLHF